In this sample, the clone carrying this T cell receptor (beta chain) turned up many times. The data belong to a study of blood T cell repertoires in COVID-19. Study in general: In each case, the material was cDNA or gDNA derived from T cells, B-cell-depleted T cells, or PBMCs.

Germline CDR1 is SGHTA and CDR2 is FQGNSA. V lost 1 base to trimming and J lost 11 bases; unmatched junction nucleotides: 9. The CDR3 runs 16 residues. Original handling: Estimates of nucleated cell counts were drawn from the amplification of reference gene primers. Data came from immunoSEQ multiplex PCR; TCRdb stores just in-frame clones and leaves some out. V and J calls and clone size are given by that table; D and trimming were obtained from the DNA. The data hold around 86,000 clones, with 83% observed a single time. The sample taken for sequencing was peripheral blood. The clonotype was recovered from a woman aged 80 or over with acute or convalescent COVID-19. The chain is built from TRBV7-2 and TRBJ1-6; 9 bases agree with TRBD1. The CDR3, as DNA: TGTGCCAGCAGCTTAGGGGCAGGACAGGGGTTTCCACCCCTCCACTTT. Its translation is CASSLGAGQGFPPLHF.